This T cell receptor beta chain was recorded in a study of blood T cell repertoires in COVID-19 (dated by TCRdb to about 2020). About the study as a whole: Collaborator samples came from the United States, Italy and Spain and covered acute and convalescent phases of COVID-19. The dataset comprised deeply sampled blood TCRbeta repertoires from subjects exposed to, actively infected with, or recovered from COVID-19. Sample metadata almost always included a de-identified subject ID, COVID-19 status, age in years and sex. The prospective study material was composed of cDNA or gDNA derived from T cells, B-cell-depleted T cells, or PBMCs. The samples were drawn from two sources: the first 160 participants of the ongoing ImmuneRACE study, and about 1,300 subjects contributed by 6 global collaborators. The repertoires were released in a freely available public database meant as a resource for research on the immune response to SARS-CoV-2. Where available, HLA class I and class II types were obtained from metadata supplied by the sample provider rather than from assay-based typing.

Measured from the cysteine to the phenylalanine, the CDR3 is 12 residues long. The read is trimmed to its CDR3 DNA, 36 bases read in frame from base 1. Per the germline V gene, SGHDT is the CDR1 and YYEEEE is the CDR2. The trim is 2 bases for V and 7 bases for J, with a gap of 9 bases between the germline ends. Worth noting for this clone: The clone's antigen remains unknown. Base qualities were left out, and no much larger clone turns up one base away.

TCRbeta CDR3 regions were amplified from genomic DNA using the immunoSEQ Assay, a bias-controlled multiplex PCR. For the original study's pipeline: Nucleated cell counts per sample were estimated from amplification of reference gene primers within the assay. To quantify the absolute abundance of each unique TCRbeta CDR3 rearrangement, sequence reads were collapsed and filtered. Productive Simpson clonality was computed per sample as the square root of Simpson's diversity index over productive rearrangements. TCRdb carries this immuneACCESS record with in-frame sequences only. Its versions omit some clonotypes, under half of them owing to an unresolved V gene in the studies checked, with the rest unexplained. The V and J calls and clone size are taken from that table; D and trimming were inferred from the DNA. The sample records around 400,000 clones, about 90% of which are singletons. Of the sample, 2% to 2.5% is held by the ten largest clones.

At one collaborating source in Seattle, patients were enrolled during active infection and were followed longitudinally through the course of disease. Whole blood was collected in K2EDTA tubes by collaborating institutions according to the institutions' own protocols. For TCRbeta analysis, collaborators shipped samples in one of three forms: frozen whole blood, isolated PBMCs, or DNA extracted from either of those sample types. The investigation overall reported the following: How much clinical and demographic metadata was included differed by source and by participant, and the metadata was provided uncurated.

The material sequenced was peripheral blood. This receptor was obtained from a woman aged 60-70 years with COVID-19, enrolled during active disease. The receptor chain draws on TRBV5-6 and TRBJ1-2, with the D gene too uncertain to name. The nucleotide sequence is TGTGCCAGCAGCTTCCGACTCCTTGGCTACACCTTC. Translated, it reads CASSFRLLGYTF.